These T cell receptor beta chains were read from a single sample in a study of blood T cell repertoires in COVID-19. Assay used: immunoSEQ multiplex PCR; TCRdb lists only in-frame clones, some missing. The sample shows more than 200,000 clones, approximately 88% of them seen only once. Sequenced sample: PBMCs or T cells enriched from blood (not recorded which). The receptors originated from a woman aged 25 to 45 who had been exposed to COVID-19. Both conserved end residues are part of each CDR3. D genes are given only for firm matches. Clone sizes are given selectively: once, few, many, or a class where the clone is expanded.

V,D,J,size,DNA,CDR3
TRBV27,-,TRBJ1-2,-,TGTGCCAGCAGTTTAACGGGGTTCTATGGCTACACCTTC,CASSLTGFYGYTF
TRBV10-3,-,TRBJ2-7,-,TGTGCCATCAGTGAACGGGCAGGGGTCTACGAGCAGTACTTC,CAISERAGVYEQYF
TRBV9,TRBD1,TRBJ2-1,-,TGTGCCAGCAGCGGAGGACAGGGGGTCTACAATGAGCAGTTCTTC,CASSGGQGVYNEQFF
TRBV28,TRBD1,TRBJ1-6,-,TGTGCCAGCACTATGACCGGGACAGGGAATTCACCCCTCCACTTT,CASTMTGTGNSPLHF
TRBV5-6,-,TRBJ1-5,few,TGTGCCAGCAGCTTCCTCCCCCGGTTTAGCAATCAGCCCCAGCATTTT,CASSFLPRFSNQPQHF
TRBV7-9,TRBD2,TRBJ2-7,-,TGTGCCAGCAGCATAGCGGGAGGGTTCTCCTACGAGCAGTACTTC,CASSIAGGFSYEQYF
TRBV3-1/TRBV3-2,TRBD1,TRBJ1-4,-,TGTGCCAGCAGGCCGGGACAGGATCCGTCCTTCCAGGAAAAACTGTTTTTT,CASRPGQDPSFQEKLFF
TRBV6-1,TRBD1,TRBJ2-5,-,TGTGCCAGCAGTGAATGGGGAAGGGGGCAGTGGGAGACCCAGTACTTC,CASSEWGRGQWETQYF
TRBV2,-,TRBJ2-3,-,TGTGCCAGCAGTGACACTAGCAGCACAGATACGCAGTATTTT,CASSDTSSTDTQYF
TRBV28,-,TRBJ2-1,-,TGTGCCAGCAGTTTAGTTCTGCAGTCCGTCTACAATGAGCAGTTCTTC,CASSLVLQSVYNEQFF
TRBV30,TRBD1,TRBJ1-2,-,TGTGCCTGGAGCCCAAGGTGGGGACAGGGGGCGGGCGACGGCTACACCTTC,CAWSPRWGQGAGDGYTF
TRBV6-5,-,TRBJ1-6,-,TGTGCCAGCAGTTACTCCCCGCAGAATAATTCACCCCTCCACTTT,CASSYSPQNNSPLHF
TRBV28,TRBD1,TRBJ1-5,-,TGTGCCAGCAGTTTGGTAACGGTGGTACGACAGGGCTCACCCGATCAGCCCCAGCATTTT,CASSLVTVVRQGSPDQPQHF
TRBV2,TRBD2,TRBJ2-5,-,TGTGCCAGCGGGGGGGGTGTGTCCGGAAGAGAGACCCAGTACTTC,CASGGGVSGRETQYF
TRBV6-5,TRBD1,TRBJ1-2,-,TGTGCCAGCACTCGGGGCGGGACAGCGTATGGCTACACCTTC,CASTRGGTAYGYTF
TRBV15,-,TRBJ1-1,few,TGTGCCACCAGCAGAGAGTTATCCACTGAAGCTTTCTTT,CATSRELSTEAFF
TRBV13,-,TRBJ2-2,-,TGTGCCAGCAGCTTATTCGGAACGGGGGACCTAACTCCCGGGGAGCTGTTTTTT,CASSLFGTGDLTPGELFF
TRBV10-3,-,TRBJ2-1,-,TGTGCCATCAGTGGTGAGAGTCCCAATGAGCAGTTCTTC,CAISGESPNEQFF
TRBV5-1,TRBD2,TRBJ2-3,-,TGCGCCAGCAGGGATAGCGGGAGTGTAACAGATACGCAGTATTTT,CASRDSGSVTDTQYF
TRBV2,-,TRBJ1-2,-,TGTGCCAGCACCCCCGGGAATAACTATGGCTACACCTTC,CASTPGNNYGYTF
TRBV6-5,-,TRBJ2-3,-,TGTGCCAGCAGGGACAGCCAAGATGATACGCAGTATTTT,CASRDSQDDTQYF
TRBV4-1,-,TRBJ2-7,-,TGCGCCAGCAGCCAAGATGTCGAGGGCCTGGGTTACGAGCAGTACTTC,CASSQDVEGLGYEQYF
TRBV5-1,-,TRBJ1-5,-,TGCGCCAGCAGCTTGGCCCCCAGGGATAGCAATCAGCCCCAGCATTTT,CASSLAPRDSNQPQHF
TRBV5-1,TRBD2,TRBJ2-1,-,TGCGCCAGCAGCTTGGGTGGCGGGAGGAATGAGCAGTTCTTC,CASSLGGGRNEQFF
TRBV14,-,TRBJ2-7,-,TGTGCCAGCAGCCAAGTGGTGGACTCCCCTTCCTACGAGCAGTACTTC,CASSQVVDSPSYEQYF
TRBV11-2,-,TRBJ1-3,-,TGTGCCAGCAGCTTAGACCGGACAACTGGAAACACCATATATTTT,CASSLDRTTGNTIYF
TRBV7-2,TRBD2,TRBJ2-3,-,TGTGCCAGCAGCTTAGAGGCGGGAGAGGCAGATACGCAGTATTTT,CASSLEAGEADTQYF
TRBV15,TRBD1,TRBJ1-4,-,TGTGCCACCAGCGGGGAACGGACAGGGGGCGTTGAAAAACTGTTTTTT,CATSGERTGGVEKLFF
TRBV12-5,-,TRBJ1-5,once,TGTGCTAGTGGTTTGGCAATCCACCGGAACAGGGGCAATCAGCCCCAGCATTTT,CASGLAIHRNRGNQPQHF
TRBV29-1,-,TRBJ1-1,-,TGCAGCGTCACAGGGCACACTGAAGCTTTCTTT,CSVTGHTEAFF
TRBV5-1,TRBD1,TRBJ1-2,-,TGCGCCAGCAGCGTAACAGGGGGCCAGTATGGCTACACCTTC,CASSVTGGQYGYTF
TRBV25-1,TRBD1,TRBJ1-1,once,TGTGCCAGCAGTGTCGCGGGACAGACGAACACTGAAGCTTTCTTT,CASSVAGQTNTEAFF
TRBV7-8,TRBD2,TRBJ2-1,many,TGTGCCAGCAGCTTAGGACTAGCGGAGTACAATGAGCAGTTCTTC,CASSLGLAEYNEQFF
TRBV5-6,-,TRBJ2-3,-,TGTGCCAGCAGCTTGGCTAATGCAGATACGCAGTATTTT,CASSLANADTQYF
TRBV5-1,-,TRBJ1-1,-,TGCGCCAGCAGCTTGGGTACGGGTCACACTGAAGCTTTCTTT,CASSLGTGHTEAFF
TRBV9,TRBD1,TRBJ1-6,few,TGTGCCAGCAGCGGCGAGACAGGGAAGAATTCACCCCTCCACTTT,CASSGETGKNSPLHF
TRBV28,-,TRBJ1-6,-,TGTGCCAGCAGTTTTGAGGGATCCTATAATTCACCCCTCCACTTT,CASSFEGSYNSPLHF
TRBV7-2,TRBD1,TRBJ1-2,-,TGTGCCAGCAGCACATCGGGACAGCCCTATGGCTACACCTTC,CASSTSGQPYGYTF
TRBV9,TRBD1,TRBJ1-4,-,TGTGCCAGCAGCGTAGAGGACAGGGGAAATGAAAAACTGTTTTTT,CASSVEDRGNEKLFF
TRBV2,-,TRBJ1-6,-,TGTGCCAGCAAAGACCTCCAGGGATTGAATTCACCCCTCCACTTT,CASKDLQGLNSPLHF
TRBV6-6,-,TRBJ1-5,-,TGTGCCAGCAGTTATACCGGAGCTCAGCCCCAGCATTTT,CASSYTGAQPQHF
TRBV11-2,TRBD1,TRBJ1-4,-,TGTGCCAGCAGCGCGGACAGGGCTAATGAAAAACTGTTTTTT,CASSADRANEKLFF